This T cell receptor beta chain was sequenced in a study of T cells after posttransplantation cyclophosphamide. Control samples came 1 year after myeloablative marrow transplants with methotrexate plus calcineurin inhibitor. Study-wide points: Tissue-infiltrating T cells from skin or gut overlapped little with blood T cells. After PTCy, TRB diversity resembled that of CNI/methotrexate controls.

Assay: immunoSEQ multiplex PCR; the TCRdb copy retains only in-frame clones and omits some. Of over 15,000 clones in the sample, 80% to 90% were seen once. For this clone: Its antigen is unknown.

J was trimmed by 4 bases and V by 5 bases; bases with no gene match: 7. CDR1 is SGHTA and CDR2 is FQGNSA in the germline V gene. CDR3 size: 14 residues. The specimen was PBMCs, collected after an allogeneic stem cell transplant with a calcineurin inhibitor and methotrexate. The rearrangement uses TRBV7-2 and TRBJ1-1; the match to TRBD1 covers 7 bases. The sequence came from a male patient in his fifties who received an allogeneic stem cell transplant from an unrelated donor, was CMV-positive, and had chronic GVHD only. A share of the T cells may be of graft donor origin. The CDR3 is CASSPRQGGTEAFF. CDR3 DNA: TGTGCCAGCAGCCCCCGACAGGGCGGCACTGAAGCTTTCTTT.